One and the same sample provided the 23 T cell receptor beta chains below, sequenced in a study of shared clonotypes between healthy human individuals. The protocol was immunoSEQ multiplex PCR, while the TCRdb copy is restricted to in-frame clones and leaves out a portion. The sample carries 1.4 million to 1.5 million clones, approximately 96% recorded once. Input material: naive CD4+ T cells sorted from blood. Subset: CD45RA+ positively selected. The receptors come from a man aged 30 to 45 in good health.

The chain uses TRBV6-1 and TRBJ2-3; D ambiguous. The germline V and J ends were trimmed by 0 bases and 11 bases, with 12 bases remaining between them. This CDR3 contains 13 residues. Looked up from germline, CDR1 is MNHNS and CDR2 is SASEGT. DNA of the CDR3: TGTGCCAGCAGTGAAGCGCCGAGATTGGGGCAGTATTTT. Translating it yields CASSEAPRLGQYF.

V usage is TRBV5-1 and J usage is TRBJ2-5; a possible D gene is TRBD2 (6 bases). CDR1 SGHRS and CDR2 YFSETQ come from the germline V gene. V was shortened by 4 bases and J by 2 bases, with 15 bases between the two germline ends. The CDR3 sequence is 15 residues long. CDR3: CASSPSAGRQETQYF. In DNA, the CDR3 is TGCGCCAGCAGCCCTTCCGCGGGGAGGCAAGAGACCCAGTACTTC.

V and J are TRBV5-1 and TRBJ1-5; tentative D call: TRBD1 (5 bases). The V gene's germline CDR1 is SGHRS and CDR2 YFSETQ. The CDR3 runs 14 residues. Trimming removed 0 bases at V and 4 bases at J, with 8 bases between. In nucleotides, the CDR3 is TGCGCCAGCAGCTTGGGACAGACTAATCAGCCCCAGCATTTT. This sequence encodes CASSLGQTNQPQHF.

J is TRBJ1-1 and V is TRBV6-6, with D tentatively TRBD1 (5 bases). This CDR3 contains 13 residues. V was pared by 5 bases and J by 0 bases, with 7 bases between. Germline V lookup: CDR1 MNHNY, CDR2 SVGAGI (reference sequence). In nucleotides, the CDR3 is TGTGCCAGCAGTCGACAGTTGAACACTGAAGCTTTCTTT. This gives the protein CASSRQLNTEAFF.

The chain links TRBV4-3 to TRBJ2-2; 10 nucleotides align to TRBD2. Germline loops: CDR1 LGHNA, CDR2 YSLEER. CDR3 length: 15 residues. Unmatched junction bases numbered 2, after V lost 6 bases and J lost 1 base. In nucleotides, the CDR3 is TGCGCCAGCAGTCGACTAGCGGGGAACACCGGGGAGCTGTTTTTT. It yields the protein CASSRLAGNTGELFF.

This clone came up once. This chain connects TRBV18 to TRBJ2-5, with 9 bases fitting TRBD1. The CDR3 has 17 residues. With 1 base clipped from V and 4 bases from J, the junction kept 10 bases outside the gene matches. Germline V gene sequence: CDR1 KGHSH, CDR2 LQKENI. The CDR3 nucleotides read TGTGCCAGCTCACCACGGCCCACAGGGGGCTCGTCAGAGACCCAGTACTTC. Residues: CASSPRPTGGSSETQYF.

This chain links TRBV6-6 with TRBJ1-5; D is unclear. In germline, CDR1 is MNHNY, CDR2 SVGAGI (reference sequence). CDR3 length equals 12 residues. V was trimmed by 5 bases and J by 7 bases, leaving 9 bases between them. The CDR3 DNA reads as TGTGCCAGCAGTGCACATCGGCAGCCCCAGCATTTT. It specifies CASSAHRQPQHF.

V usage is TRBV28 and J usage is TRBJ1-2; D is unclear. V dropped 10 bases and J dropped 2 bases, with 11 bases sitting between them. The CDR3 has 12 residues. Germline V gives CDR1 MDHEN, CDR2 SYDVKM. The chain's CDR3 is CATTASNYGYTF. The CDR3 DNA reads TGTGCCACTACGGCCTCGAACTATGGCTACACCTTC.

The genes are TRBV15 and TRBJ2-3; 7 nucleotides match TRBD2. After removal of 2 bases from V and 1 base from J, the junction contained 0 bases not matched to a gene. Germline assignment: CDR1 LNHNV and CDR2 YYDKDF (reference sequence). This CDR3 spans 14 amino acids. The CDR3, as DNA: TGTGCCACCAGCAGACTAGCGGGCACAGATACGCAGTATTTT. Translated: CATSRLAGTDTQYF.

The gene calls are TRBV7-6 and TRBJ2-3; TRBD2 matches at 11 bases. V lost 5 bases to trimming and J lost 3 bases; unmatched junction nucleotides: 7. The CDR3 is 16 amino acids. The germline V gene encodes CDR1 SGHVS and CDR2 FNYEAQ. The CDR3 is CASSVGLAGTTDTQYF. DNA of the CDR3: TGTGCCAGCAGCGTCGGACTAGCGGGTACTACAGATACGCAGTATTTT.

The chain combines TRBV5-1 with TRBJ1-1; D gene unclear. Trimming removed 4 bases from V and 7 bases from J, with 8 bases in between. The CDR3 totals 11 residues. CDR1 and CDR2 from the germline V gene are SGHRS and YFSETQ. The CDR3 DNA follows: TGCGCCAGCAGCGAGAAAAATGAAGCTTTCTTT. It yields the protein CASSEKNEAFF.

CDR3 sequence: CASSYALAGINEQFF. The DNA of the CDR3 is TGTGCCAGCAGTTATGCACTAGCGGGTATAAATGAGCAGTTCTTC. The rearrangement uses TRBV6-5 and TRBJ2-1; 9 positions agree with TRBD2. Germline values: CDR1 MNHEY, CDR2 SVGAGI. V gave up 3 bases and J gave up 7 bases; unmatched junction bases: 7. The CDR3 has 15 residues.

The rearrangement links TRBV9 to TRBJ2-3; possibly TRBD2 for D (6 bases). The CDR3 has 15 residues. V shed 0 bases and J shed 5 bases, with 13 bases lying between them. Per germline, CDR1 SGDLS and CDR2 YYNGEE. CDR3 in DNA: TGTGCCAGCAGCGTAGAATGGCGGGAAGGAGATACGCAGTATTTT. It is translated as CASSVEWREGDTQYF. Filled out from reference TRBV9 and TRBJ2-3, the complete variable domain reads DSGVTQTPKHLITATGQRVTLRCSPRSGDLSVYWYQQSLDQGLQFLIQYYNGEERAKGNILERFSAQQFPDLHSELNLSSLELGDSALYFCASSVEWREGDTQYFGPGTRLTVL.

The gene calls are TRBV4-2 and TRBJ2-2; a possible D gene is TRBD2 (5 bases). This CDR3 contains 16 residues. The germline V gene encodes CDR1 LGHNA and CDR2 YNFKEQ. V was trimmed by 4 bases and J by 1 base, leaving 13 bases between them. The CDR3 loop reads CASSPSGSVNTGELFF. CDR3 coding DNA: TGTGCCAGCAGCCCGTCTGGTAGCGTGAACACCGGGGAGCTGTTTTTT.

This clone appeared a single time. This CDR3 is CASSPPGEYGYTF. The CDR3 DNA is TGTGCCAGCTCACCACCCGGCGAGTATGGCTACACCTTC. V usage is TRBV18 and J usage is TRBJ1-2; D is unresolved. The germline V and J ends were trimmed by 0 bases and 5 bases, with 7 bases remaining between them. Germline values: CDR1 KGHSH, CDR2 LQKENI. This CDR3 has 13 amino acids.

The chain links TRBV10-3 to TRBJ2-4, with D possibly being TRBD2 (6 bases). The length of the CDR3 is 16 residues. Deletions cut 0 bases from V and 2 bases from J, with 11 bases between. The V gene's germline CDR1 is ENHRY and CDR2 SYGVKD. Written as DNA, the CDR3 is TGTGCCATCAGTGAGTCCGGGGGTCGAACCAAAAACATTCAGTACTTC. Amino acids: CAISESGGRTKNIQYF.

The V call is TRBV19, the J call TRBJ2-1, with 14 positions matching TRBD2. J lost 10 bases, V lost 5 bases, and 13 bases had no gene match. In germline, CDR1 is LNHDA, CDR2 SQIVND (reference sequence). The CDR3 extends over 17 amino acids. CDR3: CASSPIWGTSGSREQFF. CDR3 nucleotide sequence: TGTGCCAGTAGTCCCATATGGGGGACTAGCGGGAGTCGGGAGCAGTTCTTC.

This chain connects TRBV19 to TRBJ1-1, with D tentatively TRBD1 (6 bases). Trimming cost V 8 bases and J 1 base, with 11 bases left between them. The CDR3 runs to 13 residues. The germline gives CDR1 LNHDA, CDR2 SQIVND (reference sequence). This CDR3 is CASWAGANTEAFF. CDR3 coding DNA: TGTGCCAGTTGGGCAGGGGCGAACACTGAAGCTTTCTTT.

As to this clone: The sample has other DNA sequences that encode this CDR3 too. V and J are TRBV5-5 and TRBJ2-7, with 11 positions matching TRBD2. Losses at the gene ends were 4 bases for V and 1 base for J; bases not matched to a gene: 4. CDR3 length equals 15 residues. Looked up from germline, CDR1 is SGHKS and CDR2 is YYEKEE (reference sequence). CDR3 bases: TGTGCCAGCAGCCCCCGGACTAGCGGGTCCTACGAGCAGTACTTC. Its translation: CASSPRTSGSYEQYF.

V usage is TRBV13 and J usage is TRBJ2-3, with TRBD1 identical over 7 bases. V shed 2 bases and J 10 bases; nucleotides not matched to a gene: 9. The CDR3 is 14 residues long. Looked up from germline, CDR1 is PRHDT and CDR2 is FYEKMQ (reference sequence). Here the CDR3 reads CASSLPRTGIAQYF. The DNA of the CDR3 is TGTGCCAGCAGCTTACCCCGGACAGGAATTGCGCAGTATTTT.

The gene calls are TRBV19 and TRBJ2-1, with 11 bases that match TRBD2. Losses at the gene ends were 8 bases for V and 0 bases for J; bases not matched to a gene: 18. The germline CDR1 and CDR2 sequences are LNHDA and SQIVND (reference sequence). CDR3 length: 20 amino acids. Here the CDR3 DNA reads TGTGCCAGTTGGGGGGTGACTAGCGGGAAACTGCCTGGCTCCTACAATGAGCAGTTCTTC. Protein: CASWGVTSGKLPGSYNEQFF.

This CDR3 reads CASGTRGAGNTIYF. CDR3 in DNA: TGTGCCAGTGGCACGAGGGGAGCCGGAAACACCATATATTTT. V gene TRBV5-4 combines with J gene TRBJ1-3; maybe TRBD1 (5 bases). The germline gives CDR1 SGHNT, CDR2 YYREEE (reference sequence). Trimming shortened V by 8 bases and J by 4 bases, and 16 bases separated the two germline ends. CDR3 length equals 14 residues.

The rearrangement uses TRBV11-2 and TRBJ1-2, with D perhaps TRBD1 (6 bases). CDR1 is SGHAT and CDR2 is FQNNGV in the germline V gene. The ends were cut back, 4 bases at V and 9 bases at J, with 12 bases in the middle. The length of the CDR3 is 12 residues. The CDR3 nucleotides are TGTGCCAGCAGCTCCACAGGGAAAAGCTACACCTTC. Its translation: CASSSTGKSYTF.